Listed below are T cell receptor beta chains from one sample, sequenced in a study of blood T cells in healthy people across ages. Each CDR3 protein gets one entry after TCRdb re-called the 5' RACE reads with MiXCR. The sample includes around 800,000 distinct CDR3 sequences, roughly 50% seen only once; the top ten take about 42%. The sequencing input was blood. Receptor source: an elderly man in good health. CDR3s include the opening cysteine and the closing phenylalanine or tryptophan. D genes are given only for firm matches. Clone size is given for some rows only: seen once, a few or many times, or a class if the clone is expanded.

d_gene,v_gene,abundance,j_gene,CDR3aa,CDR3nt
-,TRBV3-1,few,TRBJ2-1,CASSHGPYNEQFF,TGTGCCAGCAGCCATGGGCCATACAATGAGCAGTTCTTC
TRBD2,TRBV7-9,-,TRBJ2-7,CASNSPSWREFPYEQYF,TGTGCCAGCAACTCCCCCAGTTGGCGGGAGTTCCCCTACGAGCAGTACTTC
-,TRBV6-4,once,TRBJ1-2,CASSDSAGLNYGYTF,TGTGCCAGCAGTGACTCGGCGGGGCTTAACTATGGCTACACCTTC
-,TRBV6-2/TRBV6-3,-,TRBJ2-7,CASRTDRSYEQYF,TGTGCCAGCCGAACGGACAGATCCTACGAGCAGTACTTC
TRBD2,TRBV7-2,-,TRBJ2-1,CASSLAASGHMNEQFF,TGTGCCAGCAGCTTAGCCGCTAGCGGGCACATGAATGAGCAGTTCTTC
-,TRBV12-3/TRBV12-4,-,TRBJ2-1,CASHPQGGYNEQFF,TGTGCCAGTCATCCGCAGGGGGGGTACAATGAGCAGTTCTTC
-,TRBV9,-,TRBJ2-5,CASSVGPARQGTQYF,TGTGCCAGCAGCGTAGGGCCAGCGCGTCAAGGGACCCAGTACTTC
-,TRBV5-1,few,TRBJ2-1,CASSPEPYNEQFF,TGCGCCAGCAGCCCGGAGCCCTACAATGAGCAGTTCTTC
-,TRBV5-5,-,TRBJ1-5,CASSLSSNNQPQHF,TGTGCCAGCAGCTTATCCAGCAACAATCAGCCCCAGCATTTT
-,TRBV29-1,few,TRBJ2-1,CSPGRGLYNEQFF,TGCAGCCCTGGCAGGGGTCTGTATAATGAGCAGTTCTTC
TRBD1,TRBV24-1,-,TRBJ2-5,CATSDNRGPETQYF,TGTGCCACCAGTGATAACAGGGGGCCAGAGACCCAGTACTTC
-,TRBV30,-,TRBJ2-5,CASDRSSRETQYF,TGTGCCTCCGACCGATCGTCCAGAGAGACCCAGTACTTC
-,TRBV3-1,-,TRBJ2-6,CASRRTALRTSGANVLTF,TGTGCCAGCAGACGGACAGCTTTACGAACCTCTGGGGCCAACGTCCTGACTTTC
-,TRBV6-5,-,TRBJ2-7,CASSSPGRAYEQYF,TGTGCCAGCAGTTCCCCAGGAAGGGCTTACGAGCAGTACTTC